These 20 T cell receptor beta chains originate from one sample sequenced in a study of T cell responses to AZD1222 COVID-19 vaccine. Sequencing used immunoSEQ multiplex PCR; TCRdb keeps in-frame clones, though not all of them. The sample has about 210,000 clones, about 94% seen once. The sample consisted of peripheral blood, taken 28 days after the second dose of the MenACWY control vaccine. The receptor source for this set is an adult who received the MenACWY meningococcal vaccine as a control.

This clone has a single count. The chain employs TRBV7-2 and TRBJ2-1; TRBD2 agrees at 11 bases. Per germline, CDR1 SGHTA and CDR2 FQGNSA. The V gene end was trimmed by 3 bases and the J gene end by 5 bases; junction bases not matched to a gene: 6. This CDR3 contains 16 residues. The CDR3 spells CASSFPTSGVNNEQFF. CDR3 DNA sequence: TGTGCCAGCAGCTTCCCGACTAGCGGGGTAAACAATGAGCAGTTCTTC.

The rearrangement joins TRBV7-9 to TRBJ2-3; maybe TRBD1 (6 bases). The CDR3 is made up of 17 amino acids. Trimming removed 8 bases from V and 5 bases from J, with 26 bases in between. Germline V CDR1 and CDR2: SEHNR, FQNEAQ (reference sequence). CDR3 in amino acids: CASGINRDKGSVDTQYF. The CDR3 DNA follows: TGTGCCAGCGGCATCAACCGGGACAAGGGTAGTGTAGATACGCAGTATTTT.

The sample holds one count of this clone. The chain links TRBV28 to TRBJ2-7, with 7 bases fitting TRBD2. The CDR3 extends over 13 amino acids. Per germline, CDR1 MDHEN and CDR2 SYDVKM. After removal of 6 bases from V and 4 bases from J, the junction contained 6 bases not matched to a gene. The CDR3 sequence is CASRKRDPYEQYF. CDR3 nucleotides: TGTGCCAGCAGAAAGCGGGACCCGTACGAGCAGTACTTC.

This chain links TRBV27 with TRBJ2-3; unclear D gene. The CDR3 consists of 14 residues. Deletions cut 6 bases from V and 0 bases from J, with 10 bases between. Germline loops: CDR1 MNHEY, CDR2 SMNVEV (reference sequence). This chain's CDR3 is CASRPPRSTDTQYF. In DNA form, the CDR3 reads TGTGCCAGCAGACCACCGCGGAGCACAGATACGCAGTATTTT.

The chain uses TRBV6-2 or TRBV6-3 and TRBJ2-5; no clear D gene. Trimming removed 1 base from V and 5 bases from J, with 11 bases in between. Germline CDR1 MNHEY, CDR2 SVGEGT. The CDR3 totals 14 residues. The chain's CDR3 is CASSYYVEVETQYF. The CDR3 DNA reads TGTGCCAGCAGTTACTACGTGGAAGTGGAGACCCAGTACTTC.

This chain links TRBV6-5 with TRBJ2-7; D is ambiguous. Trimming took 6 bases from V and 2 from J, leaving 11 bases between them. Per the germline V gene, CDR1 is MNHEY and CDR2 is SVGAGI. This CDR3 spans 13 amino acids. CDR3 amino acids: CASRAGWTYEQYF. CDR3 bases: TGTGCCAGCAGGGCCGGGTGGACCTACGAGCAGTACTTC.

The CDR3 protein is CASSLTGVSYEQYF. The CDR3 coding sequence is TGTGCCAGCAGCCTGACAGGGGTTTCCTACGAGCAGTACTTC. The chain couples TRBV7-9 to TRBJ2-7; 8 bases agree with TRBD1. The germline gives CDR1 SEHNR, CDR2 FQNEAQ (reference sequence). The CDR3 spans 14 residues. The V and J ends lost 5 bases and 1 base, in that order; junction bases with no gene match: 4.

CDR3 DNA: TGTGCCTGGAGTTCCCCGGGGCTAGCGGGGCAAGAGACCCAGTACTTC. Its translation is CAWSSPGLAGQETQYF. The chain couples TRBV30 to TRBJ2-5; 9 bases fit TRBD2. V was clipped by 2 bases and J by 2 bases; unmatched bases: 9. Germline V CDR1 and CDR2: GTSNPN, SVGIG (reference sequence). The CDR3 has 16 amino acids.

The J gene is TRBJ2-1, the V gene TRBV14; D ambiguous. Germline loops: CDR1 SGHDN, CDR2 FVKESK. CDR3 length equals 12 residues. V lost 5 bases and J lost 9, with 11 bases in between. For the CDR3, the DNA is TGTGCCAGCAGCGAAACGGGTATTGAGCAGTTCTTC. Translating gives CASSETGIEQFF.

This clone was seen a single time. The chain combines TRBV28 with TRBJ1-2; D is possibly TRBD1 (5 bases). Looked up from germline, CDR1 is MDHEN and CDR2 is SYDVKM. The CDR3 is 14 amino acids. V was trimmed by 3 bases and J by 8 bases, leaving 16 bases between them. This chain's CDR3 is CASSFTGTSTGYTF. CDR3 coding DNA: TGTGCCAGCAGTTTTACCGGGACTTCAACGGGCTACACCTTC.

This clone was observed a single time. The chain recombines TRBV29-1 with TRBJ2-7, with D unclear. Germline assignment: CDR1 SQVTM and CDR2 ANQGSEA. The germline V and J ends were trimmed by 4 bases and 0 bases, with 13 bases remaining between them. The CDR3 extends over 14 amino acids. Written as DNA, the CDR3 is TGCAGCGTTGTGTGGCAGGCAAACTCCTACGAGCAGTACTTC. It translates to CSVVWQANSYEQYF.

This chain connects TRBV29-1 to TRBJ2-7, with D possibly TRBD1 on 6 matching bases. Germline lookup yields CDR1 SQVTM and CDR2 ANQGSEA. V lost 6 bases to trimming and J lost 2 bases, with 17 bases between them. There are 14 residues in the CDR3. The CDR3 is CSVTGTLTPYEQYF. CDR3 nucleotides: TGCAGCGTAACCGGGACACTGACCCCCTACGAGCAGTACTTC.

The chain employs TRBV6-6 and TRBJ2-2, with D unresolved. Trimming cost V 2 bases and J 1 base, with 8 bases left between them. Germline V gene sequence: CDR1 MNHNY, CDR2 SVGAGI (reference sequence). The CDR3 loop spans 15 amino acids. The CDR3 loop reads CASSYGQVNTGELFF. The CDR3 DNA is TGTGCCAGCAGTTACGGTCAGGTGAACACCGGGGAGCTGTTTTTT.

The chain has TRBV28 and TRBJ1-4; tentatively, D is TRBD1 (5 bases). V was trimmed by 3 bases and J by 8 bases, leaving 13 bases between them. Per the germline V gene, CDR1 is MDHEN and CDR2 is SYDVKM. The CDR3 has 14 amino acids. CDR3 sequence reads: CASSFDSLKEKLFF. The CDR3 nucleotides are TGTGCCAGCAGTTTCGACAGTCTAAAGGAAAAACTGTTTTTT.

This rearrangement joins TRBV4-1 to TRBJ1-3; TRBD1 aligns across 12 bases. This CDR3 contains 17 residues. Germline assignment: CDR1 MGHRA and CDR2 YSYEKL. With 0 bases clipped from V and 7 bases from J, the junction kept 7 bases outside the gene matches. The CDR3 DNA sequence: TGCGCCAGCAGCCAAGACCACATGGGACAGGGGGCGAACACCATATATTTT. Translating gives CASSQDHMGQGANTIYF.

The chain has TRBV18 and TRBJ2-5, with D unresolved. Between the trimmed V and J ends, which lost 3 bases and 5 bases, there was a span of 10 bases. Germline CDR1 reads KGHSH; CDR2 reads LQKENI. The CDR3 is made up of 13 amino acids. CDR3 sequence reads: CASSPEGLETQYF. CDR3 nucleotide sequence: TGTGCCAGCTCACCGGAAGGGTTGGAGACCCAGTACTTC. Together with reference TRBV18 and TRBJ2-5, the CDR3 gives the full variable domain: NAGVMQNPRHLVRRRGQEARLRCSPMKGHSHVYWYRQLPEEGLKFMVYLQKENIIDESGMPKERFSAEFPKEGPSILRIQQVVRGDSAAYFCASSPEGLETQYFGPGTRLLVL.

Concerning this clone: Different DNA sequences within this sample yield the same CDR3. J is TRBJ2-3 and V is TRBV9; D assignment may be TRBD1 or TRBD2 (5 bases each). CDR1 and CDR2 (germline): SGDLS, YYNGEE. This CDR3 contains 14 residues. V was cut by 2 bases and J by 3 bases, with 10 bases left in between. The CDR3 loop is CASSVQGRTDTQYF. The CDR3 DNA reads as TGTGCCAGCAGCGTCCAGGGACGGACAGATACGCAGTATTTT. Together with reference TRBV9 and TRBJ2-3, the CDR3 gives the full variable domain: DSGVTQTPKHLITATGQRVTLRCSPRSGDLSVYWYQQSLDQGLQFLIQYYNGEERAKGNILERFSAQQFPDLHSELNLSSLELGDSALYFCASSVQGRTDTQYFGPGTRLTVL.

This sequence joins TRBV5-4 and TRBJ1-2; D gene uncertain. Germline V lookup: CDR1 SGHNT, CDR2 YYREEE (reference sequence). The CDR3 is 17 amino acids. V lost 4 bases, J lost 0 bases, and 19 bases lay in between. The CDR3 DNA follows: TGTGCCAGCAGCCCTACCTCCGGGGTCGGGGCTAACTATGGCTACACCTTC. Translated, it gives CASSPTSGVGANYGYTF.

This clone is a singleton in its sample. The chain joins TRBV7-3 to TRBJ1-1, with D tentatively TRBD1 (5 bases). V lost 3 bases, J lost 1 base, and 9 bases lay in between. Germline V CDR1 and CDR2: SGHTA, FQGTGA. This CDR3 region has 14 residues. The CDR3 loop reads CASSFGQRNTEAFF. In DNA, the CDR3 is TGTGCCAGCAGCTTCGGACAACGGAACACTGAAGCTTTCTTT.

The rearrangement joins TRBV13 to TRBJ2-7; TRBD2 matches 7 bases. The CDR3 extends over 14 amino acids. CDR1 is PRHDT, CDR2 FYEKMQ, per germline (reference sequence). V lost 5 bases to trimming and J lost 2 bases; unmatched junction nucleotides: 6. CDR3 region: CASSIAGVAYEQYF. CDR3 sequence (DNA): TGTGCCAGCAGCATAGCGGGTGTGGCCTACGAGCAGTACTTC.